What follows are 5 T cell receptor beta chains derived from one specimen sequenced in a study of T cell responses to AZD1222 COVID-19 vaccine. Only in-frame clones appear in the TCRdb table, and some are missing; sequencing was by immunoSEQ multiplex PCR. The sample has over 65,000 clones, about 87% seen once. This material consisted of peripheral blood, taken on day 0 of AZD1222 vaccination. These receptors all stem from an adult in good health.

This clone was detected ten times or more. The V call is TRBV4-1, the J call TRBJ1-1; 9 bases align to TRBD1. The CDR3 runs to 13 residues. The germline V gene encodes CDR1 MGHRA and CDR2 YSYEKL. J gave up 5 bases and V 3 bases, and 1 base lay outside the gene matches. Here the CDR3 reads CASSQGTGTEAFF. The CDR3 DNA follows: TGCGCCAGCAGCCAGGGGACAGGGACTGAAGCTTTCTTT.

This sequence joins TRBV9 and TRBJ2-3, with D perhaps matching TRBD1 (6 bases). Trimming removed 1 base at V and 2 bases at J, with 8 bases between. There are 14 residues in the CDR3. Germline values: CDR1 SGDLS, CDR2 YYNGEE. The CDR3 nucleotides are TGTGCCAGCAGCGTAAAGGGGGTCACAGATACGCAGTATTTT. It yields the protein CASSVKGVTDTQYF. Combining the CDR3 with reference TRBV9 and TRBJ2-3 gives the whole variable domain DSGVTQTPKHLITATGQRVTLRCSPRSGDLSVYWYQQSLDQGLQFLIQYYNGEERAKGNILERFSAQQFPDLHSELNLSSLELGDSALYFCASSVKGVTDTQYFGPGTRLTVL.

The chain is built from TRBV27 and TRBJ1-2; D not certain. The CDR3 is 13 residues long. Germline lookup yields CDR1 MNHEY and CDR2 SMNVEV (reference sequence). Trimming cost V 4 bases and J 4 bases, with 10 bases left between them. The CDR3 region is CASSWAVGYGYTF. The DNA for the CDR3 is TGTGCCAGCAGTTGGGCTGTGGGCTATGGCTACACCTTC.

This chain joins TRBV19 and TRBJ1-4, with D perhaps TRBD1 (5 bases). This CDR3 has 14 residues. Germline lookup yields CDR1 LNHDA and CDR2 SQIVND (reference sequence). The ends were cut back, 3 bases at V and 3 bases at J, with 8 bases in the middle. CDR3 residues: CASSMGGSNEKLFF. The CDR3 DNA follows: TGTGCCAGTAGTATGGGGGGTTCTAATGAAAAACTGTTTTTT.

The genes are TRBV6-5 and TRBJ1-1, with a weak D call TRBD1 (5 bases). Germline V gene lookup returns CDR1 MNHEY and CDR2 SVGAGI. The CDR3 runs 11 residues. Trimming shortened V by 7 bases and J by 5 bases, and 8 bases separated the two germline ends. The CDR3 bases are TGTGCCAGCAACGGGGGGACTGAAGCTTTCTTT. Its protein product is CASNGGTEAFF.